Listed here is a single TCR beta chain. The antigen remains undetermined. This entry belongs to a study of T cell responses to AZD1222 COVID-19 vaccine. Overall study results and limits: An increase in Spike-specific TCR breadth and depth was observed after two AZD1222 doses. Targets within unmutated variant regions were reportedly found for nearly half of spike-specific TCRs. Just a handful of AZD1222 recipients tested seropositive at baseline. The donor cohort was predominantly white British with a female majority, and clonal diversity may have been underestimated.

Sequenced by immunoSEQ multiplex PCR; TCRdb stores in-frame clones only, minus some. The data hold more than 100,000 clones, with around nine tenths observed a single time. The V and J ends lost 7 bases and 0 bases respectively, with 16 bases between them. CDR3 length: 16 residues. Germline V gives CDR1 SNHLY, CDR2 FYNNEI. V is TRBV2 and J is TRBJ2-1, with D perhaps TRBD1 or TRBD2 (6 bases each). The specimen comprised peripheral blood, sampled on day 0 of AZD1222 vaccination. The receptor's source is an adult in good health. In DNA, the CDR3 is TGTGCCAGCATCCTTGGAGGGGGTAACTCCTACAATGAGCAGTTCTTC. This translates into CASILGGGNSYNEQFF.